By share of the sample, the clone carrying this TCR beta chain is large. The antigen is undetermined. Live CD3+CD8+TCRalphabeta+ cells were sorted into four subsets by PD-1 and/or TIGIT. Each library started from around 14 ng of total RNA using the QIAseq Immune Repertoire TCR panel. Using its own MiXCR run on the reads, TCRdb lists one record per CDR3 protein. The table lists hundreds of distinct CDR3 sequences, 8.1% of them singletons, with roughly 27% in the top ten. The data stem from a study of circulating CD8 cells and anti-PD-1 response in melanoma. Study-wide background: Six of 13 patients had prior targeted therapy or immunotherapy; seven did not.

Whole-study results and caveats: Clonotype sharing was highest between DPOS and TIGIT subsets. Diversity ranked highest in DNEG and lowest in TIGIT subsets. Only baseline and M1 samples entered the published repertoire comparisons.

Per germline, CDR1 SNHLY and CDR2 FYNNEI. After removal of 4 bases from V and 3 bases from J, the junction contained 2 bases not matched to a gene. The CDR3 is 14 amino acids. The sequence was collected from a human donor with melanoma. The J gene is TRBJ2-7, the V gene TRBV2, with 11 bases matching TRBD1. The sequencing here drew on CD8+ T cells from PBMCs, taken at baseline or after one month of anti-PD-1 therapy (not recorded which). The DNA of the CDR3 is TGTGCCAGCAGTGGGGGGACAGGGGGCTACGAGCAGTACTTC. This sequence encodes CASSGGTGGYEQYF. Supplemented by reference TRBV2 and TRBJ2-7, the full variable domain reads EPEVTQTPSHQVTQMGQEVILRCVPISNHLYFYWYRQILGQKVEFLVSFYNNEISEKSEIFDDQFSVERPDGSNFTLKIRSTKLEDSAMYFCASSGGTGGYEQYFGPGTRLTVT.